This is a list of T cell receptor beta chains from one sample in a study of CD8 T cells in ankylosing spondylitis. From the 5' RACE reads, TCRdb called clonotypes with MiXCR, one entry per CDR3 protein. This repertoire shows about 100,000 distinct CDR3 sequences, 7.5% to 9% found once; its top ten account for 8.5% to 10%. Material for sequencing was blood, either unsorted or a sorted T cell fraction (not recorded which). These receptors were collected from a male donor with ankylosing spondylitis or in good health (not recorded which). The CDR3 runs from the conserved cysteine through the conserved F or W. The order of the fields is J gene, clone size, D gene, V gene, CDR3 DNA, CDR3 protein. The D gene is left open where the match is weak. Clone size is given for some rows only: seen once, a few or many times, or a class if the clone is expanded.

J: TRBJ2-1; size: .; D: .; V: TRBV7-2; DNA: TGTGCCAGCAGCTTAGCCCCCAGGGGATCCTACAATGAGCAGTTCTTC; CDR3: CASSLAPRGSYNEQFF
J: TRBJ2-7; size: many; D: .; V: TRBV9; DNA: TGTGCCAGCAGCGCAGGACTCACCTCTTACGAGCAGTACTTC; CDR3: CASSAGLTSYEQYF
J: TRBJ2-1; size: .; D: .; V: TRBV7-2; DNA: TGTGCCAGCAGCCGACCGGGGCCCTGGGATGAGCAGTTCTTC; CDR3: CASSRPGPWDEQFF
J: TRBJ2-7; size: many; D: TRBD2; V: TRBV7-8; DNA: TGTGCCAGCAGCTCGGGGACTAGCCCACGAGAGCAGTACTTC; CDR3: CASSSGTSPREQYF
J: TRBJ2-1; size: many; D: .; V: TRBV29-1; DNA: TGCAGCGGGAAAGGGGGCAATGAGCAGTTCTTC; CDR3: CSGKGGNEQFF
J: TRBJ1-6; size: many; D: TRBD1; V: TRBV20-1; DNA: TGCAGTGCAATGGGACAGGGAGATTCACCCCTCCACTTT; CDR3: CSAMGQGDSPLHF
J: TRBJ2-3; size: many; D: .; V: TRBV24-1; DNA: TGTGCCACCAGTTCAGGGTGGGCCAGGGGCACAGATACGCAGTATTTT; CDR3: CATSSGWARGTDTQYF
J: TRBJ2-7; size: many; D: TRBD1; V: TRBV10-3; DNA: TGTGCCATCAGCGGACAGGGGGCTGACGAGCAGTACTTC; CDR3: CAISGQGADEQYF
J: TRBJ2-1; size: .; D: TRBD2; V: TRBV20-1; DNA: TGCAGTGCTAGAGAAGGGGACGGTAGCGGGGCGGGCCTGATCAATGAGCAGTTCTTC; CDR3: CSAREGDGSGAGLINEQFF
J: TRBJ1-2; size: many; D: .; V: TRBV20-1; DNA: TGCAGTGCTAGTCCAGGCTATGGCTACACCTTC; CDR3: CSASPGYGYTF
J: TRBJ2-3; size: many; D: TRBD1; V: TRBV27; DNA: TGTGCCAGCAGCGCTGGGACAGGGGGCACAGATACGCAGTATTTT; CDR3: CASSAGTGGTDTQYF
J: TRBJ2-1; size: many; D: .; V: TRBV20-1; DNA: TGCAGTGCTAATTCCCCCGCGGGGCTTCAGTTCTTC; CDR3: CSANSPAGLQFF
J: TRBJ2-3; size: many; D: .; V: TRBV6-2/TRBV6-3; DNA: TGTGCCAGCAGCCCCTGGACAGCGACAGATACGCAGTATTTT; CDR3: CASSPWTATDTQYF
J: TRBJ2-7; size: many; D: .; V: TRBV3-1; DNA: TGTGCCAGCAGCCAATCTGGACGGTCCTACGAGCAGTACTTC; CDR3: CASSQSGRSYEQYF
J: TRBJ2-1; size: many; D: TRBD2; V: TRBV9; DNA: TGTGCCAGCAGCGTGGGGGGACTAGCGGAACTCAATGAGCAGTTCTTC; CDR3: CASSVGGLAELNEQFF
J: TRBJ2-3; size: many; D: TRBD1; V: TRBV20-1; DNA: TGCAGTGCTAGTTCAGGACAGGGAACAGATACGCAGTATTTT; CDR3: CSASSGQGTDTQYF
J: TRBJ1-1; size: many; D: .; V: TRBV20-1; DNA: TGCAGTGCCACCCCTGGAACGGGGACCACTGAAGCTTTCTTT; CDR3: CSATPGTGTTEAFF
J: TRBJ2-1; size: .; D: .; V: TRBV7-2; DNA: TGTGCCAGCAGCGGCAGACTTGACAATGAGCAGTTCTTC; CDR3: CASSGRLDNEQFF
J: TRBJ1-1; size: many; D: .; V: TRBV10-3; DNA: TGTGCCATCAGTGGAGATGGGGGGGATCACACTGAAGCTTTCTTT; CDR3: CAISGDGGDHTEAFF
J: TRBJ1-5; size: .; D: .; V: TRBV15; DNA: TGTGCCACTTTAAAGCCGCGGGACACCAGTCGGGGGAGCAATCAGCCCCAGCATTTT; CDR3: CATLKPRDTSRGSNQPQHF
J: TRBJ2-5; size: many; D: TRBD1; V: TRBV27; DNA: TGTGCCAGCAGCCTAACCGGGACAGGCCCGGTGAAGACCCAGTACTTC; CDR3: CASSLTGTGPVKTQYF
J: TRBJ1-3; size: many; D: TRBD1; V: TRBV29-1; DNA: TGCAGCGTTGTAGGACAGGGGGCTTACCCCACCTCTGGAAACACCATATATTTT; CDR3: CSVVGQGAYPTSGNTIYF
J: TRBJ1-5; size: .; D: .; V: TRBV2; DNA: TGTGCCAGCAGTGCTTCCACGGGACAAGGCAATCAGCCCCAGCATTTT; CDR3: CASSASTGQGNQPQHF